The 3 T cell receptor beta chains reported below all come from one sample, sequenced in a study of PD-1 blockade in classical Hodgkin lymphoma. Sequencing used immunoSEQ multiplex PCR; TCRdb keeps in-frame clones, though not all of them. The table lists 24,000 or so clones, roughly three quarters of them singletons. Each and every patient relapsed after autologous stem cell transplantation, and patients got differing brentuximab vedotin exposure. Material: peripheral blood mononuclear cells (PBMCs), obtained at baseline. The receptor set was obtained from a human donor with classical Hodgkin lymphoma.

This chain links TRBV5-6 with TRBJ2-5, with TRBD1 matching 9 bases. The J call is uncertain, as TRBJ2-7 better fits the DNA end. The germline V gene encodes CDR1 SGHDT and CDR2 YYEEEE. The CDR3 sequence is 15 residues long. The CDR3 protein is CASSPGGQGSYEQYF. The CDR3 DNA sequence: TGTGCCAGCAGCCCGGGGGGACAGGGCTCCTACGAGCAGTACTTC.

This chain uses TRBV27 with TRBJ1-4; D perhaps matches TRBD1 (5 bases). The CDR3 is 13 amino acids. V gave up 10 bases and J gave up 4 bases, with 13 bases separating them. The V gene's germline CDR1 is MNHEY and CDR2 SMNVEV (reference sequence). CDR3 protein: CANRGGNNEKLFF. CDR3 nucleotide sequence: TGTGCCAATAGGGGCGGCAATAATGAAAAACTGTTTTTT.

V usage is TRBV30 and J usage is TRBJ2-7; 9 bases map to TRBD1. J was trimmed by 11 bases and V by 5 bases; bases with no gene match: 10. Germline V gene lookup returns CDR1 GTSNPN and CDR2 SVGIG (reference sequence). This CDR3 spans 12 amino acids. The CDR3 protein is CAWVPLGDREYF. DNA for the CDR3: TGTGCCTGGGTCCCTCTCGGGGACAGGGAGTACTTC.